The present TCR beta chain was sequenced within a study of T cell responses to AZD1222 COVID-19 vaccine. Second doses that came at about 4 or about 12 weeks were put together. The protocol was immunoSEQ multiplex PCR, while the TCRdb copy is restricted to in-frame clones and leaves out a portion. This table holds 120,000 to 150,000 clones, 92% found once. Points on this clone: Its target is unknown.

The study, taken as a whole, reports: Spike-wide coverage was observed for vaccine-associated CD4 TCRs, with dominant responses at 160-218 and 743-854. Clonal diversity may have been underestimated in mostly white British donors. No day 14 peak samples; only post-peak repertoires were characterized.

The clonotype was recovered from an adult who received the AZD1222 COVID-19 vaccine. Sample: peripheral blood, taken 28 days after the second AZD1222 dose.

CDR3 in DNA: TGTGCCAGCAGCCGTTCCGGACAGACCACCGGGGAGCTGTTTTTT. It encodes CASSRSGQTTGELFF. The chain links TRBV11-3 to TRBJ2-2; D may be TRBD1 (6 bases). Germline V gives CDR1 SGHNT, CDR2 YENEEA. Between the trimmed V and J ends, which lost 5 bases and 4 bases, there was a span of 14 bases. The CDR3 runs 15 residues.